This TCR beta chain is from a study of CD8+ T cells in alopecia areata. Study details: Patients received oral tofacitinib, 5 to 10 mg twice daily, for moderate-to-severe alopecia areata.

As for treatment: oral pan-JAK inhibitor, 5-10 mg twice daily. RNA extraction was followed by reverse transcription into cDNA, which acted as the sequencing template. Assay: immunoSEQ multiplex PCR; the TCRdb copy retains only in-frame clones and omits some. Here the sample spans 200,000 or so clones, more than 30% being singletons. In regard to this clone: The antigen is not known.

Findings and caveats of the study: Only a single nonresponder existed, so baseline CD8+ expansion links stay unclear.

This clonotype was obtained from a human donor with alopecia areata. The sequencing here drew on CD4+ T cells sorted from blood, taken at roughly week 30, from a patient treated with tofacitinib.

The CDR3 here is CASSARKAQTDTQYF. CDR3 DNA: TGTGCCAGCAGTGCACGTAAGGCCCAGACAGATACGCAGTATTTT. The chain couples TRBV6-1 to TRBJ2-3; no firm D call. In germline, CDR1 is MNHNS, CDR2 SASEGT. With 4 bases removed from V and 3 bases from J, the gap between germline ends came to 14 bases. CDR3 size: 15 residues.